This entry concerns a single T cell receptor beta chain. This sample is part of a study of human CD8 memory T cell subsets. Libraries of TCR beta chains were produced by 5' RACE (UMI-labeled). No DNA is given; TCRdb re-called the 5' RACE reads and lists each CDR3 protein once. This repertoire comprises several thousand distinct CDR3 sequences; its ten largest clones make up around 15%. CDR3 length: 13 residues. Germline V gene sequence: CDR1 MGHDK, CDR2 SYGVNS. The identity of TPEX cells was that of CCR7+ PD-1+ TIGIT+ early memory CD8+ T cells with exhausted-like traits. This clonotype was sampled from a human donor in good health. Sequencing used CD8+ T cells from PBMCs. This chain joins TRBV25-1 and TRBJ1-1. The CDR3 sequence: CASSVGSRAEAFF. The variable domain in full, with the rest retrieved from reference TRBV25-1 and TRBJ1-1, is EADIYQTPRYLVIGTGKKITLECSQTMGHDKMYWYQQDPGMELHLIHYSYGVNSTEKGDLSSESTVSRIRTEHFPLTLESARPSHTSQYLCASSVGSRAEAFFGQGTRLTVV.